The rows below give T cell receptor beta chains drawn from one sample of a study of cytomegalovirus exposure and HLA in healthy donors. Clones were read by immunoSEQ multiplex PCR, and TCRdb kept only the in-frame ones, dropping some. The table records more than 150,000 clones, 65% to 80% of them present only once. Sample: PBMCs. Receptors were obtained from a woman in her forties or fifties in good health and CMV-seropositive. CDR3s include the opening cysteine and the closing phenylalanine or tryptophan. A D gene is named only where the DNA matches it firmly. The size field is filled for only some rows; it gives once, few, many or a size class.

j_call | v_call | clone_size | d_call | cdr3_aa | cdr3_nt
TRBJ2-7 | TRBV5-1 | NA | TRBD1 | CASSLDHGQGTEQYF | TGCGCCAGCAGCTTGGATCACGGACAGGGGACCGAGCAGTACTTC
TRBJ2-1 | TRBV6-5 | NA | TRBD1 | CASSYSLSRGNEQFF | TGTGCCAGCAGTTACTCATTATCCAGGGGGAATGAGCAGTTCTTC
TRBJ1-4 | TRBV19 | NA | NA | CASSPIGGSQEKLFF | TGTGCCAGTAGCCCAATCGGAGGGTCCCAGGAAAAACTGTTTTTT
TRBJ1-2 | TRBV5-1 | NA | NA | CASSSGTNYGNYGYTF | TGCGCCAGCAGCTCCGGGACAAACTACGGGAACTATGGCTACACCTTC
TRBJ2-1 | TRBV7-8 | NA | TRBD2 | CASSWYPGSSGGQFF | TGTGCCAGCAGCTGGTACCCGGGGTCTAGCGGGGGGCAGTTCTTC
TRBJ1-1 | TRBV28 | NA | TRBD1 | CASSVPGQGSGGAFF | TGTGCCAGCAGCGTCCCGGGACAGGGTTCTGGGGGAGCTTTCTTT
TRBJ2-1 | TRBV7-9 | once | NA | CASSSRGGNEQFF | TGTGCCAGCAGCTCGAGGGGGGGTAATGAGCAGTTCTTC
TRBJ2-7 | TRBV2 | NA | TRBD1 | CASSGRTGGHEQYF | TGTGCCAGCAGCGGCCGGACAGGGGGCCACGAGCAGTACTTC
TRBJ1-5 | TRBV2 | NA | TRBD1 | CASSRNQGDNQPQHF | TGTGCCAGCAGTAGGAATCAGGGGGACAATCAGCCCCAGCATTTT
TRBJ1-2 | TRBV23-1 | NA | NA | CASSQSEGVSNYGYTF | TGCGCCAGCAGTCAATCGGAAGGGGTGTCTAACTATGGCTACACCTTC
TRBJ1-1 | TRBV18 | NA | NA | CASSPRAAMNTEAFF | TGTGCCAGCTCACCACGGGCAGCTATGAACACTGAAGCTTTCTTT
TRBJ1-5 | TRBV14 | NA | NA | CASSLSPREHSNQPQHF | TGTGCCAGCAGCCTAAGCCCCCGGGAACATAGCAATCAGCCCCAGCATTTT
TRBJ2-1 | TRBV2 | NA | TRBD1 | CASRPTGGGEQFF | TGTGCCAGCAGGCCTACAGGGGGAGGTGAGCAGTTCTTC
TRBJ1-2 | TRBV19 | few | TRBD1 | CASSIGQGNYGYTF | TGTGCCAGTAGTATTGGACAGGGGAACTATGGCTACACCTTC
TRBJ1-1 | TRBV18 | NA | TRBD1 | CASSPRQGRDTEAFF | TGTGCCAGCTCACCCCGACAGGGACGAGACACTGAAGCTTTCTTT
TRBJ2-3 | TRBV5-1 | NA | TRBD2 | CASKDGRAVTDTQYF | TGCGCCAGCAAGGATGGGAGGGCCGTCACAGATACGCAGTATTTT
TRBJ1-1 | TRBV6-1 | NA | TRBD1 | CASSEGRQGEAFF | TGTGCCAGCAGTGAAGGGAGACAGGGTGAAGCTTTCTTT
TRBJ1-5 | TRBV6-1 | NA | NA | CASSEALPGGNGNQPQHF | TGTGCCAGCAGTGAAGCGCTTCCGGGGGGGAATGGCAATCAGCCCCAGCATTTT
TRBJ1-1 | TRBV6-6 | NA | NA | CASSSNWGVKNTEAFF | TGTGCCAGCAGTTCAAATTGGGGGGTGAAGAACACTGAAGCTTTCTTT
TRBJ1-4 | TRBV6-1 | NA | NA | CASSLGLATNEKLFF | TGTGCCAGCAGCCTCGGACTCGCAACTAATGAAAAACTGTTTTTT
TRBJ1-6 | TRBV30 | few | NA | CAWSAGGFQGYSPLHF | TGTGCCTGGAGTGCAGGCGGGTTTCAAGGGTATTCACCCCTCCACTTT
TRBJ2-7 | TRBV29-1 | NA | TRBD2 | CSVEGDGTSGIYEQYF | TGCAGCGTTGAGGGGGACGGGACTAGCGGGATCTACGAGCAGTACTTC
TRBJ1-2 | TRBV19 | NA | NA | CASSIGAGGPLNYGYTF | TGTGCCAGTAGTATAGGGGCGGGGGGACCTCTTAACTATGGCTACACCTTC
TRBJ1-5 | TRBV10-3 | NA | NA | CAISESQGHQPQHF | TGTGCCATCAGTGAGTCACAGGGTCATCAGCCCCAGCATTTT
TRBJ1-1 | TRBV6-1 | NA | TRBD1 | CASSERGLGTEAFF | TGTGCCAGCTCAGAAAGGGGGCTTGGCACTGAAGCTTTCTTT
TRBJ1-1 | TRBV9 | NA | TRBD1 | CASSRQGLLITEAFF | TGTGCCAGCAGCCGACAGGGGCTACTCATCACTGAAGCTTTCTTT
TRBJ1-1 | TRBV6-1 | NA | NA | CAVLQGMNTEAFF | TGTGCCGTTCTACAGGGAATGAACACTGAAGCTTTCTTT
TRBJ2-6 | TRBV7-2 | few | TRBD1 | CASSPFRDREVLTF | TGTGCCAGCAGCCCATTCCGGGACAGGGAAGTCCTGACTTTC
TRBJ2-5 | TRBV4-3 | NA | TRBD2 | CASSQDRGGAGETQYF | TGCGCCAGCAGCCAAGATCGGGGGGGGGCCGGAGAGACCCAGTACTTC
TRBJ1-3 | TRBV19 | NA | NA | CASSETGSGNTIYF | TGTGCCAGTAGCGAAACAGGATCTGGAAACACCATATATTTT
TRBJ1-1 | TRBV5-4 | NA | TRBD1 | CASSAGTAPPEAFF | TGTGCCAGCAGCGCCGGGACAGCTCCCCCTGAAGCTTTCTTT
TRBJ1-1 | TRBV10-3 | NA | NA | CAISEWSGNTEAFF | TGTGCCATCAGTGAGTGGTCAGGGAACACTGAAGCTTTCTTT
TRBJ2-7 | TRBV27 | NA | NA | CASSFSRAREQYF | TGTGCCAGCAGTTTCTCCAGGGCCCGCGAGCAGTACTTC
TRBJ1-4 | TRBV25-1 | NA | TRBD1 | CASRGAQGDRKLFF | TGTGCCAGCAGGGGAGCACAGGGGGATCGAAAACTGTTTTTT
TRBJ1-1 | TRBV7-2 | NA | NA | CASSLNTLQGGNTEAFF | TGTGCCAGCAGCTTAAATACCCTACAGGGCGGAAACACTGAAGCTTTCTTT
TRBJ2-2 | TRBV2 | NA | NA | CASSLTGNTGELFF | TGTGCCAGCAGCCTGACAGGGAACACCGGGGAGCTGTTTTTT
TRBJ2-1 | TRBV5-1 | NA | NA | CASSSEGAYNEQFF | TGCGCCAGCAGCTCGGAGGGTGCTTACAATGAGCAGTTCTTC
TRBJ2-7 | TRBV7-9 | NA | TRBD1 | CASSLTGVVYEQYF | TGTGCCAGCAGCCTGACAGGGGTGGTCTACGAGCAGTACTTC
TRBJ1-5 | TRBV30 | NA | NA | CAWSGMRNQPQHF | TGTGCCTGGAGTGGGATGAGGAATCAGCCCCAGCATTTT
TRBJ2-5 | TRBV5-4 | NA | TRBD2 | CASSLTAGEAETQYF | TGTGCCAGCAGCCTAACAGCGGGGGAGGCAGAGACCCAGTACTTC
TRBJ1-2 | TRBV19 | NA | NA | CASRAGPYGYTF | TGTGCCAGTCGGGCGGGTCCCTATGGCTACACCTTC
TRBJ1-1 | TRBV5-4 | NA | TRBD1 | CASSPGQGMNTEAFF | TGTGCCAGCAGCCCGGGACAGGGAATGAACACTGAAGCTTTCTTT